This T cell receptor beta chain was profiled in a study of cytomegalovirus exposure and HLA in healthy donors. Study results and limitations: An ancestry cluster, one associated with Asian ancestry, reportedly showed fewer N-insertions than the roughly 610-donor mean in a later analysis. In an earlier analysis, in approximately 630 donors, most V segments appeared productive either ~90% or ~30% of the time. In a later analysis, common viral pathogens appeared linked to several of the most significant clusters. A link between a missense DCLRE1C variant and TCR beta V- and J-gene trimming emerged from a later analysis.

With 60 Vbeta and 13 Jbeta primers, the PCR was carried out. Measured with immunoSEQ multiplex PCR; TCRdb has only the in-frame clones, and not every one. The table records about 200,000 clones, 70% to 85% of them present only once. This clone was seen more than once but under ten times. Antigen specificity is unknown. This receptor was taken from a man aged 50 to 60 in good health and CMV-seronegative. Sequenced material: PBMCs.

DNA of the CDR3: TGTGCCAGCATCGCAGGCCTCTCCTACAATGAGCAGTTCTTC. It codes for CASIAGLSYNEQFF. This chain connects TRBV2 to TRBJ2-1; D unclear. The CDR3 sequence is 14 residues long. Per the germline V gene, CDR1 is SNHLY and CDR2 is FYNNEI. V lost 7 bases, J lost 0 bases, and 10 bases lay in between.